These T cell receptor beta chains were read from a single sample in a study of PD-1 blockade in classical Hodgkin lymphoma. The table came from immunoSEQ multiplex PCR; TCRdb's copy has only in-frame clones and leaves some out. The sample holds tens of thousands of clones, roughly 89% seen once. Sequencing used peripheral blood mononuclear cells (PBMCs), obtained at baseline. The receptors stem from a human donor with classical Hodgkin lymphoma. Each CDR3 is given with its conserved first and last residue. The order of the fields is V gene, clone size, D gene, J gene, CDR3 protein, CDR3 DNA. The D gene is left open where the match is weak. Part of the rows lack a size; the others show once, few, many or a class for expanded clones.

V: TRBV11-1
size: .
D: .
J: TRBJ1-3
CDR3: CASSRTQGSGNTIYF
DNA: TGTGCCAGCAGCCGGACGCAGGGTTCGGGAAACACCATATATTTT

V: TRBV6-5
size: .
D: .
J: TRBJ2-2
CDR3: CASSYSGGTGELFF
DNA: TGTGCCAGCAGTTACTCGGGGGGCACCGGGGAGCTGTTTTTT

V: TRBV7-8
size: .
D: TRBD1
J: TRBJ2-7
CDR3: CASSPGTGAPYEQYF
DNA: TGTGCCAGCAGCCCCGGGACAGGGGCCCCCTACGAGCAGTACTTC

V: TRBV6-1
size: .
D: TRBD2
J: TRBJ2-3
CDR3: CASSERREVKDTQYF
DNA: TGTGCCAGCAGTGAAAGACGGGAGGTCAAAGATACGCAGTATTTT

V: TRBV2
size: .
D: .
J: TRBJ2-3
CDR3: CASSEALRGTQYF
DNA: TGTGCCAGCAGTGAAGCTTTGAGAGGTACGCAGTATTTT

V: TRBV6-5
size: .
D: TRBD1
J: TRBJ1-5
CDR3: CASSPDRSHNQPQHF
DNA: TGTGCCAGCAGTCCGGACAGGAGCCACAATCAGCCCCAGCATTTT

V: TRBV30
size: .
D: TRBD1
J: TRBJ2-7
CDR3: CAWDPGQGSYEQYF
DNA: TGTGCCTGGGATCCGGGACAGGGCTCCTACGAGCAGTACTTC

V: TRBV6-6
size: .
D: .
J: TRBJ1-2
CDR3: CASGQEGGYTF
DNA: TGTGCCAGCGGACAAGAAGGTGGCTACACCTTC

V: TRBV6-6
size: .
D: .
J: TRBJ1-5
CDR3: CASSYTTDSNQPQHF
DNA: TGTGCCAGCAGTTACACGACAGATAGCAATCAGCCCCAGCATTTT

V: TRBV9
size: .
D: TRBD1
J: TRBJ1-2
CDR3: CASSAGQESYGYTF
DNA: TGTGCCAGCAGCGCAGGACAGGAAAGCTATGGCTACACCTTC

V: TRBV7-7
size: .
D: .
J: TRBJ2-7
CDR3: CASSLATAYEQYF
DNA: TGTGCTAGCAGCTTAGCGACCGCCTACGAGCAGTACTTC

V: TRBV11-2
size: .
D: TRBD1
J: TRBJ1-2
CDR3: CASSPGTGHDYTF
DNA: TGTGCCAGCAGCCCCGGGACAGGGCATGACTACACCTTC

V: TRBV7-8
size: .
D: TRBD1
J: TRBJ1-4
CDR3: CASSSRAGQGNEKLFF
DNA: TGTGCCAGCAGCTCCCGGGCAGGACAGGGGAATGAAAAACTGTTTTTT

V: TRBV7-2
size: once
D: .
J: TRBJ2-3
CDR3: CASSLVLSDTQYF
DNA: TGTGCCAGCAGCTTAGTTCTATCAGATACGCAGTATTTT

V: TRBV29-1
size: once
D: .
J: TRBJ2-7
CDR3: CSFQYGIEQYF
DNA: TGCAGCTTTCAGTACGGGATCGAGCAGTACTTC

V: TRBV19
size: .
D: TRBD2
J: TRBJ2-7
CDR3: CASSLPGLAGSYEQYF
DNA: TGTGCCAGTAGTTTACCGGGACTAGCGGGCTCCTACGAGCAGTACTTC

V: TRBV20-1
size: .
D: .
J: TRBJ2-1
CDR3: CSAPRYNEQFF
DNA: TGCAGTGCCCCTAGGTACAATGAGCAGTTCTTC

V: TRBV7-2
size: once
D: .
J: TRBJ1-1
CDR3: CASSFTGNTEAFF
DNA: TGTGCCAGCAGCTTTACAGGGAACACTGAAGCTTTCTTT

V: TRBV29-1
size: .
D: TRBD1
J: TRBJ2-3
CDR3: CSVVTGASDTQYF
DNA: TGCAGCGTTGTGACAGGGGCCTCGGATACGCAGTATTTT

V: TRBV19
size: .
D: .
J: TRBJ2-1
CDR3: CASSIDSLAVSYNEQFF
DNA: TGTGCCAGTAGTATAGATTCCTTAGCGGTCTCCTACAATGAGCAGTTCTTC

V: TRBV28
size: few
D: .
J: TRBJ2-7
CDR3: CASSLGVPREQYF
DNA: TGTGCCAGCAGTTTAGGGGTTCCGCGGGAGCAGTACTTC

V: TRBV4-1
size: .
D: TRBD1
J: TRBJ2-3
CDR3: CASSLGQAISTDTQYF
DNA: TGCGCCAGCAGCCTAGGACAGGCGATTAGCACAGATACGCAGTATTTT

V: TRBV7-9
size: .
D: .
J: TRBJ2-5
CDR3: CASSPRGVVGVETQYF
DNA: TGTGCCAGCAGCCCTAGGGGGGTTGTGGGAGTAGAGACCCAGTACTTC

V: TRBV5-4
size: .
D: TRBD1
J: TRBJ1-2
CDR3: CASSPTLATGGNGYTF
DNA: TGTGCCAGCAGCCCCACGTTAGCGACAGGGGGCAATGGCTACACCTTC

V: TRBV2
size: .
D: .
J: TRBJ2-2
CDR3: CASSGDSGNTGELFF
DNA: TGTGCCAGCAGTGGAGATAGCGGAAACACCGGGGAGCTGTTTTTT

V: TRBV18
size: once
D: .
J: TRBJ1-1
CDR3: CASSPGNIRMNTEAFF
DNA: TGTGCCAGCTCACCGGGTAACATCCGGATGAACACTGAAGCTTTCTTT

V: TRBV9
size: .
D: TRBD1
J: TRBJ2-5
CDR3: CASSAGTGNSGETQYF
DNA: TGTGCCAGCAGCGCGGGGACAGGCAACTCGGGAGAGACCCAGTACTTC